These 18 T cell receptor beta chains share one sample of origin, sequenced in a study of shared clonotypes between healthy human individuals. The naive CD8 subset, CD45RO-negative cells positively selected for CCR7, excluded terminally differentiated effector memory CD45RA+ cells. Sequenced by immunoSEQ multiplex PCR; TCRdb stores in-frame clones only, minus some. The sample records about 800,000 clones, roughly 96% being singletons. Sequences were obtained from naive CD8+ T cells sorted from blood. The receptors come from a man younger than 45 in good health.

The chain links TRBV5-6 to TRBJ2-1, with D tentatively TRBD2 (6 bases). There are 16 residues in the CDR3. In germline, CDR1 is SGHDT, CDR2 YYEEEE. V was cut by 0 bases and J by 2 bases, with 12 bases left in between. CDR3: CASSLGPGVTYNEQFF. DNA for the CDR3: TGTGCCAGCAGCTTGGGTCCGGGAGTGACCTACAATGAGCAGTTCTTC.

The rearrangement joins TRBV7-6 to TRBJ1-1; D not certain. V gave up 5 bases and J gave up 0 bases, with 19 bases separating them. CDR1 and CDR2 (germline): SGHVS, FNYEAQ. The CDR3 has 17 amino acids. CDR3 in amino acids: CASSHMPNLRMNTEAFF. The CDR3 DNA reads TGTGCCAGCAGCCATATGCCGAACCTCCGGATGAACACTGAAGCTTTCTTT.

V usage is TRBV29-1 and J usage is TRBJ2-1; D is possibly TRBD2 (5 bases). Between the trimmed V and J ends, which lost 3 bases and 2 bases, there was a span of 8 bases. The CDR3 consists of 13 residues. The germline gives CDR1 SQVTM, CDR2 ANQGSEA. Here the CDR3 DNA reads TGCAGCGTTGATGGGAGAACCTACAATGAGCAGTTCTTC. Protein product: CSVDGRTYNEQFF.

V gene TRBV6-1 combines with J gene TRBJ1-5, with D tentatively TRBD1 (5 bases). The CDR3 has 12 amino acids. Trimming pared 8 bases from V and 7 bases from J, leaving 12 bases between. Germline V gives CDR1 MNHNS, CDR2 SASEGT. Here the CDR3 DNA reads TGTGCCAGCGGGAAGGGGAGCCAGCCCCAGCATTTT. Its translation: CASGKGSQPQHF.

This clone was counted a single time. The chain couples TRBV9 to TRBJ2-2, with D unclear. Per germline, CDR1 SGDLS and CDR2 YYNGEE. The CDR3 loop spans 11 amino acids. V lost 4 bases and J lost 7, with 5 bases in between. Here the CDR3 reads CASSTSGELFF. The CDR3 coding sequence is TGTGCCAGCAGCACAAGCGGGGAGCTGTTTTTT.

The CDR3 DNA reads TGTGCCAGCAGCTTAAATAGCGGGAGGACTTACTACGAGCAGTACTTC. Its translation: CASSLNSGRTYYEQYF. This chain connects TRBV7-2 to TRBJ2-7; TRBD2 agrees at 10 bases. Looked up from germline, CDR1 is SGHTA and CDR2 is FQGNSA. Losses at the gene ends were 2 bases for V and 3 bases for J; bases not matched to a gene: 7. The CDR3 has 16 residues.

The chain recombines TRBV27 with TRBJ2-7, with 8 bases that match TRBD2. CDR1 MNHEY and CDR2 SMNVEV come from the germline V gene (reference sequence). J gave up 3 bases and V 7 bases, and 14 bases lay outside the gene matches. This CDR3 contains 16 residues. This chain's CDR3 is CASTSDPSGLLYEQYF. In nucleotides, the CDR3 is TGTGCCAGCACTTCGGACCCTAGCGGGCTACTCTACGAGCAGTACTTC.

This sequence joins TRBV21-1 and TRBJ2-6. TRBV21-1 is listed as a pseudogene. This CDR3 comprises 15 residues. The CDR3 loop is CAHTATDAGANVLTF. CDR3 DNA: TGTGCCCATACCGCAACTGACGCTGGGGCCAACGTCCTGACTTTC.

This CDR3 reads CASSYGETNTEAFF. CDR3 nucleotide sequence: TGTGCCAGCAGTTATGGGGAAACGAACACTGAAGCTTTCTTT. The chain employs TRBV6-5 and TRBJ1-1; D unresolved. Germline CDR1 is MNHEY and CDR2 is SVGAGI. V was clipped by 3 bases and J by 1 base, with 9 bases between them. This CDR3 is built from 14 residues.

The genes are TRBV7-6 and TRBJ1-1; tentative D call: TRBD1 (6 bases). CDR3 size: 16 residues. The V end lost 1 base, the J end lost 1 base, and 13 bases lay between the germline ends. Germline V lookup: CDR1 SGHVS, CDR2 FNYEAQ. The CDR3 nucleotides are TGTGCCAGCAGCTTAGGCGTTTTGACAGGGAACACTGAAGCTTTCTTT. Its translation: CASSLGVLTGNTEAFF. Variable domain in full (rest from reference TRBV7-6 and TRBJ1-1): GAGVSQSPRYKVTKRGQDVALRCDPISGHVSLYWYRQALGQGPEFLTYFNYEAQQDKSGLPNDRFSAERPEGSISTLTIQRTEQRDSAMYRCASSLGVLTGNTEAFFGQGTRLTVV.

This chain joins TRBV13 and TRBJ2-1, with D uncertain. Between the trimmed V and J ends, which lost 5 bases and 8 bases, there was a span of 16 bases. The CDR3 consists of 14 residues. Germline V gives CDR1 PRHDT, CDR2 FYEKMQ (reference sequence). The CDR3 here is CASSLQMFRDEQFF. The DNA for the CDR3 is TGTGCCAGCAGCCTTCAGATGTTCCGCGATGAGCAGTTCTTC. The entire variable domain, with the rest obtained from reference TRBV13 and TRBJ2-1, is as follows: AAGVIQSPRHLIKEKRETATLKCYPIPRHDTVYWYQQGPGQDPQFLISFYEKMQSDKGSIPDRFSAQQFSDYHSELNMSSLELGDSALYFCASSLQMFRDEQFFGPGTRLTVL.

Here the CDR3 DNA reads TGTGCCAGCAGCCCACCTAAGGGGTTTACAACCTACGAGCAGTACTTC. Protein: CASSPPKGFTTYEQYF. This chain uses TRBV7-6 with TRBJ2-7; D is perhaps TRBD1 (5 bases). Germline V gene sequence: CDR1 SGHVS, CDR2 FNYEAQ. The germline V and J ends were trimmed by 5 bases and 2 bases, with 19 bases remaining between them. This CDR3 has 16 amino acids.

The chain employs TRBV7-9 and TRBJ1-2; D uncertain. Germline CDR1 is SEHNR and CDR2 is FQNEAQ (reference sequence). The CDR3 spans 16 residues. The V end was cut by 1 base, the J end by 2 bases, with 14 bases between. CDR3 region: CASSLGPGGSNYGYTF. The CDR3, as DNA: TGTGCCAGCAGCTTAGGTCCGGGTGGCTCCAACTATGGCTACACCTTC.

The chain combines TRBV15 with TRBJ1-1; TRBD1 matches at 8 bases. This CDR3 spans 14 amino acids. CDR1 is LNHNV and CDR2 is YYDKDF in the germline V gene (reference sequence). The junction had 1 base not matched to a gene; V was cut back by 3 bases and J by 1 base. CDR3: CATSSGQGNTEAFF. The CDR3, as DNA: TGTGCCACCAGCAGTGGACAGGGGAACACTGAAGCTTTCTTT.

This clone has a single count. The V call is TRBV7-8, the J call TRBJ2-3; D ambiguous. This CDR3 spans 13 amino acids. Germline lookup yields CDR1 SGHVS and CDR2 FQNEAQ. The V gene lost 7 bases and the J gene lost 3 bases, with 11 bases spanning the gap. In nucleotides, the CDR3 is TGTGCCAGCACCCTGAGCTTAACAGATACGCAGTATTTT. It codes for CASTLSLTDTQYF.

This chain uses TRBV25-1 with TRBJ1-5; D is unresolved. Trimming cost V 1 base and J 0 bases, with 4 bases left between them. In germline, CDR1 is MGHDK, CDR2 SYGVNS. The length of the CDR3 is 14 residues. The CDR3 region is CASSEFSSNQPQHF. The CDR3 DNA reads as TGTGCCAGCAGTGAATTTAGTAGCAATCAGCCCCAGCATTTT.

The chain combines TRBV7-8 with TRBJ2-7; 7 nucleotides align to TRBD1. This CDR3 comprises 14 residues. Germline CDR1 is SGHVS and CDR2 is FQNEAQ. The V and J ends lost 5 bases and 5 bases, in that order; junction bases with no gene match: 9. The CDR3 bases are TGTGCCAGCAGCCCCCGGGACAGAGCAGACGAGCAGTACTTC. Translated, it gives CASSPRDRADEQYF.

The chain combines TRBV11-2 with TRBJ2-2, with D perhaps TRBD2 (6 bases). The germline V and J ends were trimmed by 5 bases and 10 bases, with 20 bases remaining between them. The CDR3 contains 15 residues. Germline V gene lookup returns CDR1 SGHAT and CDR2 FQNNGV. The CDR3 sequence: CASSRTGGPGVELFF. CDR3 nucleotide sequence: TGTGCCAGCAGCCGTACAGGCGGCCCGGGAGTGGAGCTGTTTTTT.